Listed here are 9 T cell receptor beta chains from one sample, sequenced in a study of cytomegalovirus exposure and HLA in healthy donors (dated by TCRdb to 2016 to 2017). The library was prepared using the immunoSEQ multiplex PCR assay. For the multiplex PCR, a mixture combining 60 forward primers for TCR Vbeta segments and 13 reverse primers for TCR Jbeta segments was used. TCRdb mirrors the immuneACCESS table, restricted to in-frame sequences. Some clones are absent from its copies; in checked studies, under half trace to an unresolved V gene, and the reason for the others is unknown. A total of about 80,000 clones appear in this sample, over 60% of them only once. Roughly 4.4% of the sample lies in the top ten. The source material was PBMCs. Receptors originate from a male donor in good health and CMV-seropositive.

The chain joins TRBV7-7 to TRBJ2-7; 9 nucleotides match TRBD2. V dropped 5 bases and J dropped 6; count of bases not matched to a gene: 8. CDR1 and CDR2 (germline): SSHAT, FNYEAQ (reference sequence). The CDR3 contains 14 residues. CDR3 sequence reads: CASSQSGGRSEQYF. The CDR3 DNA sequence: TGTGCCAGCAGCCAGAGCGGGGGGCGGTCCGAGCAGTACTTC.

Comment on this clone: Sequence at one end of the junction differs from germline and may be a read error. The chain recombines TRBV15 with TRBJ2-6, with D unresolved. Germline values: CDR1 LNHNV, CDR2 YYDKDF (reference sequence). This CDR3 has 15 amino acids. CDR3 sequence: CPTSRVRPGANVLTF. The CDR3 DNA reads TGTCCCACCAGCAGAGTCAGGCCTGGGGCCAACGTCCTGACTTTC. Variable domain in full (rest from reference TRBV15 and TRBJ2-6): DAMVIQNPRYQVTQFGKPVTLSCSQTLNHNVMYWYQQKSSQAPKLLFHYYDKDFNNEADTPDNFQSRRPNTSFCFLDIRSPGLGDTAMYLCPTSRVRPGANVLTFGAGSRLTVL.

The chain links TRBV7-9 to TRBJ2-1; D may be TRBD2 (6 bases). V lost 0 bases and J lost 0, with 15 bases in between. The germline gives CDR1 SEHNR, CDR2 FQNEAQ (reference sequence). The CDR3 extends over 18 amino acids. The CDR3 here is CASSLALGGARSYNEQFF. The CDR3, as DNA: TGTGCCAGCAGCTTAGCGCTTGGAGGGGCCCGCTCCTACAATGAGCAGTTCTTC.

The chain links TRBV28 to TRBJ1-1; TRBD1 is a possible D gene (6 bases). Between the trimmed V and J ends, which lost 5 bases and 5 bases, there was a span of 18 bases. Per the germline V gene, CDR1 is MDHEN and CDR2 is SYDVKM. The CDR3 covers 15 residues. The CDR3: CASSPPYRDGTEAFF. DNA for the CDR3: TGTGCCAGCAGTCCCCCCTACAGGGATGGGACTGAAGCTTTCTTT.

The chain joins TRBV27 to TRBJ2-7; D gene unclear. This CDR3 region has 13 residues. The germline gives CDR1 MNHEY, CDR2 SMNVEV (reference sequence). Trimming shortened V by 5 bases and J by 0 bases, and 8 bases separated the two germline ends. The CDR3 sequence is CASSRGFSYEQYF. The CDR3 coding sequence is TGTGCCAGCAGTCGCGGATTCTCCTACGAGCAGTACTTC.

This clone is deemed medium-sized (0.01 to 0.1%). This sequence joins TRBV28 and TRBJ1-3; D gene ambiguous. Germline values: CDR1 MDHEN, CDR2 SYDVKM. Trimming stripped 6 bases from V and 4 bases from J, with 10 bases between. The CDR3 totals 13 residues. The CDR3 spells CASRPVAGNTIYF. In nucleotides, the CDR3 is TGTGCCAGCAGGCCTGTGGCAGGAAACACCATATATTTT.

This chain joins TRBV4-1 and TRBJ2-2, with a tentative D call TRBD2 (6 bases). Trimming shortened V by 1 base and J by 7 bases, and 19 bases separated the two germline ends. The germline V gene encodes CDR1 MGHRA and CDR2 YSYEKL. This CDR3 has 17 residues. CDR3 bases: TGCGCCAGCAGCCAAGGGGGGATTAGCGGCCCCTTCGGGGAGCTGTTTTTT. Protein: CASSQGGISGPFGELFF.

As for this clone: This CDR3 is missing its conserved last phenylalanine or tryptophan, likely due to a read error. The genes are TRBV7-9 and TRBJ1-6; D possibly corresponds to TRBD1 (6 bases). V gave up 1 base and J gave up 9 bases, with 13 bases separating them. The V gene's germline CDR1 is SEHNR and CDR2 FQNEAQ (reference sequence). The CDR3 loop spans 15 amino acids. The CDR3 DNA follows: TGTGCCAGCAGCTTAGACAGGGCTTCACGTTCACCCCTCCACCTT. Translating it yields CASSLDRASRSPLHL.

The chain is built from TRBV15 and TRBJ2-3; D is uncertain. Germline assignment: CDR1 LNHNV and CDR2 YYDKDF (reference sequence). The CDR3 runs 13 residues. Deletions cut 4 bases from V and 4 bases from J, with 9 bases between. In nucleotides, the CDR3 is TGTGCCACCAGCAAAAGTTTAGCAGATACGCAGTATTTT. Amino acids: CATSKSLADTQYF.